This T cell receptor (beta chain) was captured in a study of CD8 T cells in ankylosing spondylitis. Notes on the study in general: The authors found the disease-linked clones to be CD8+ and relatively rare in peripheral blood. Earlier work had already found some motif variants in reactive arthritis synovial fluid and blood.

Each CDR3 protein is one row after TCRdb ran MiXCR on the 5' RACE reads. The sample consists of some 17,000 distinct CDR3 sequences, over 7% of them appearing once. With respect to this clonotype: Its antigen is unidentified.

Sequenced: blood. The TCR comes from a male donor with ankylosing spondylitis or in good health (not recorded which).

The CDR3 DNA is TGTGCCAGCAGTCACCGACAGGTGACCTACGAGCAGTACGTC. The encoded protein is CASSHRQVTYEQYV. V and J are TRBV6-2 or TRBV6-3 and TRBJ2-7; weak D call: TRBD1 (6 bases). V lost 5 bases and J lost 2, with 13 bases in between. CDR1 is MNHEY and CDR2 is SVGEGT in the germline V gene. This CDR3 has 14 amino acids.